This entry concerns a single T cell receptor beta chain. This clone's antigen is unknown. Base-call qualities are not available, and no considerably larger clone is one nucleotide away. Taken from cysteine to phenylalanine, the CDR3 has 13 residues. Only the CDR3 DNA stays, 39 bases, in frame from base 1. CDR1 and CDR2 were assigned from the germline V gene as SQVTM and ANQGSEA. Trimming leaves V shorter by 0 bases and J shorter by 8 bases, with the junction holding 3 bases beyond the gene matches. This specimen comes from a study of shared clonotypes between healthy human individuals (dated by TCRdb to 2019 to 2021). Describing the broader study: The cohort included three men and a couple of women between 18 and 49 years of age. For each donor, CD4 naive and CD4 memory were each given three plates, CD8 naive was given two plates, and CD8 memory was given one plate. Blood TCR repertoires of five healthy adults were deeply sequenced to estimate repertoire size and the extent of clonotype sharing between individuals. To increase sequencing depth and limit assay-specific biases, TCR repertoire library preparation and sequencing were carried out by different laboratories using diverse techniques. Leukapheresis yielded between about 0.9 and 9.5 billion PBMCs per donor.

The donors were healthy, HIV-negative adults with no recently reported acute infections or vaccinations. All donors were Caucasian adults living in Nashville, Tennessee, USA. CD4+ T cells were enriched by magnetic negative selection, after which naive cells were positively selected on CD45RA and the negative fraction was taken as the memory subset. Blood was obtained by leukapheresis, after which PBMCs were separated by Ficoll-Histopaque density gradient centrifugation and cryopreserved in liquid nitrogen vapor phase. Analytical flow cytometry was used to check the purity and quantity of each magnetically sorted T cell population. From each sorted fraction, genomic DNA was isolated and quantified by UV absorbance on a Nanodrop 2000c. Findings and caveats that apply to the study as a whole: Roughly 5% of naive CD4, 3.5% of naive CD8, roughly 2.5% of memory CD4, and around 0.42% of memory CD8 clonotypes were shared across several donors. Only blood was sampled, and tissue TCR repertoires likely differ from those in blood. Because the study included a small number of donors, the genetic and exposure-history diversity represented was limited. Estimated clonotype richness was generally larger for naive than for memory subsets. Compared with non-shared clonotypes, clonotypes shared by all four sorted-subset donors had higher generation probabilities. Rarefaction of sorted-subset datasets indicated incomplete sequencing despite the large sequencing depth. Based on pairwise subsampling, the degree of clonotype sharing among donors was expected to be affected by sequencing depth.

TCR CDR3 regions were amplified from genomic DNA by multiplex PCR using the deep immunoSEQ assay. Extracted genomic DNA from each cell subset was distributed evenly across all wells of several immunoSEQ 96-well plates, and each plate was treated as a replicate. For sorted subsets, 200 to 250 ng of genomic DNA, equivalent to around 30,000 T cell genomes, went into each replicate PCR. The purified libraries were quantified using a Qubit 3.0 fluorometer, sized with a Bioanalyzer 2100, and then quantified again using the KAPA Library Quantification kit. Every immunoSEQ 96-well plate was sequenced on a separate single-read 150-cycle Illumina NextSeq 550 flow cell. The study's processing was this. Because only junctional sequences without quality scores were contained in the immunoSEQ output, filtering matching that applied to full-length reads could not be performed. To assign V/J genes and CDR3, sequences were annotated against IMGT germline references using PyIR, a Python wrapper for IgBLAST v1.9. Reads were filtered out if the reads had weak V/J assignments (E-value above 1e-6), no CDR3, stop codons, out-of-frame junctions, or ambiguous translated residues. V3J clonotypes were defined by identical inferred V gene, J gene, and CDR3 amino acid sequence. Percentage overlap between repertoires was calculated by dividing the number of shared unique clonotypes by the size of the smaller repertoire. Three approaches were used to assess repertoire richness: RTK rarefaction, the Chao1 estimator, and Recon v2.1 estimates of unobserved clonotypes. Generation probabilities for all TCRbeta clonotypes obtained by the gDNA method from a handful of donors were computed using OLGA. Entries here come from immuneACCESS through TCRdb and include only in-frame sequences with V and J called. Some clones fail to appear in such tables; in the studies checked, an unresolved V gene covers under half of the shortfall, and the cause of the remainder is unknown. V, J and clone size derive from that table, while D and trimming were established from the DNA sequence. Here the sample has about 2.3 million clones; around 90% occur a single time. The top ten constitute roughly 0.34% of the sample.

This sequence uses TRBV29-1 and TRBJ1-2, and 10 junction bases match TRBD1. Sequencing was performed on naive CD4+ T cells from PBMCs. The sample's cell subset or site label, in plain terms: CD45RA+ positively selected. The receptor was derived from a man aged 18 to 35 in good health. Some clones in this sample may be carry-over from other donors' samples. In nucleotide form, the sequence is TGCAGCGTTGAAGAGACAGGGGGCGCGGGCTACACCTTC. It is translated as CSVEETGGAGYTF.